Below, 10 T cell receptor beta chains from the same sample are listed, as sequenced in a study of glioma-infiltrating T cells after dendritic cell vaccination listed by TCRdb under 2016. Per the publication, the time point label means: after dendritic cell vaccination, including at tumor progression/relapse. The library was made by the immunoSEQ multiplex PCR assay. In TCRdb, the immuneACCESS table is reduced to in-frame sequences with V and J assigned. These tables do not hold every clone; where another copy was compared, an unresolved V gene accounts for under half, and the others remain unexplained. The sample table contains approximately 91,000 clones; only one count was recorded for about 81% of them. The ten top clones hold around 2.2% of the sample. This specimen consisted of blood, obtained after dendritic cell vaccination. The source of these receptors is a human donor with glioblastoma.

This clone was counted a single time. The rearrangement uses TRBV19 and TRBJ2-4, with D possibly matching TRBD2 (7 bases). Germline V gene data show CDR1 as LNHDA and CDR2 as SQIVND (reference sequence). Trimming shortened V by 6 bases and J by 2 bases, and 8 bases separated the two germline ends. The CDR3 length is 13 residues. Here the CDR3 reads CASSGGPKNIQYF. CDR3 DNA sequence: TGTGCCAGTAGCGGGGGGCCCAAAAACATTCAGTACTTC.

This CDR3 reads CASSRKNQGSGYTF. In DNA form, the CDR3 reads TGTGCCAGCAGCCGAAAAAACCAGGGAAGTGGCTACACCTTC. The V gene is TRBV7-2, the J gene TRBJ1-2, with a tentative D call TRBD1 (5 bases). The CDR3 spans 14 residues. Germline V gene data show CDR1 as SGHTA and CDR2 as FQGNSA. V gave up 5 bases and J gave up 7 bases, with 17 bases separating them.

The chain is built from TRBV5-1 and TRBJ1-2; the D gene is possibly TRBD1 (6 bases). Germline V gene sequence: CDR1 SGHRS, CDR2 YFSETQ. CDR3 length: 14 amino acids. V was cut by 7 bases and J by 4 bases, with 17 bases left in between. The CDR3: CASRMRGSLYGYTF. CDR3 DNA sequence: TGCGCCAGCCGGATGAGGGGGTCACTCTATGGCTACACCTTC. The variable domain in full, completed from reference TRBV5-1 and TRBJ1-2, reads KAGVTQTPRYLIKTRGQQVTLSCSPISGHRSVSWYQQTPGQGLQFLFEYFSETQRNKGNFPGRFSGRQFSNSRSEMNVSTLELGDSALYLCASRMRGSLYGYTFGSGTRLTVV.

The chain is built from TRBV4-1 and TRBJ1-5; D is unclear. Germline lookup yields CDR1 MGHRA and CDR2 YSYEKL. V was trimmed by 2 bases and J by 4 bases, leaving 12 bases between them. The CDR3 has 15 residues. DNA for the CDR3: TGCGCCAGCAGCCAACCCGCTATAACTAATCAGCCCCAGCATTTT. Translating gives CASSQPAITNQPQHF.

The chain is built from TRBV6-4 and TRBJ1-6, with a possible D match to TRBD1 (6 bases). This CDR3 is 15 amino acids long. Between the trimmed V and J ends, which lost 5 bases and 2 bases, there was a span of 10 bases. The V gene's germline CDR1 is MRHNA and CDR2 SNTAGT. Here the CDR3 DNA reads TGTGCCAGCAGTCCGCAGGGGACCTATAATTCACCCCTCCACTTT. As protein: CASSPQGTYNSPLHF.

The chain is built from TRBV11-3 and TRBJ2-5; D gene unclear. The CDR3 is made up of 13 amino acids. V was shortened by 3 bases and J by 2 bases, with 7 bases between the two germline ends. The germline V gene has CDR1 SGHNT and CDR2 YENEEA. The CDR3 DNA is TGTGCCAGCAGCTTGAGAGCTCAAGAGACCCAGTACTTC. It translates to CASSLRAQETQYF.

The V gene is TRBV6-5, the J gene TRBJ1-1; D perhaps matches TRBD1 (6 bases). The CDR3 extends over 15 amino acids. CDR1 is MNHEY and CDR2 is SVGAGI in the germline V gene. V lost 2 bases and J lost 3, with 13 bases in between. This CDR3 reads CASSYRTAQDTEAFF. CDR3 nucleotide sequence: TGTGCCAGCAGTTACAGGACAGCCCAGGACACTGAAGCTTTCTTT.

This clone was seen more than once but under ten times. The chain combines TRBV7-2 with TRBJ1-4, with TRBD1 matching over 7 bases. Germline V lookup: CDR1 SGHTA, CDR2 FQGNSA. V gave up 5 bases and J gave up 3 bases; unmatched junction bases: 3. The CDR3 extends over 14 amino acids. The CDR3 region has the DNA TGTGCCAGCAGCCGCGACAGGGCTAATGAAAAACTGTTTTTT. Protein: CASSRDRANEKLFF.

The J gene is TRBJ1-4, the V gene TRBV15; D possibly corresponds to TRBD1 (6 bases). Germline V gene lookup returns CDR1 LNHNV and CDR2 YYDKDF (reference sequence). Trimming cost V 3 bases and J 2 bases, with 10 bases left between them. This CDR3 is built from 15 residues. CDR3 residues: CATSSPRGTNEKLFF. As DNA, the CDR3 is TGTGCCACCAGCAGCCCCAGGGGTACTAATGAAAAACTGTTTTTT. The entire variable domain, with the rest obtained from reference TRBV15 and TRBJ1-4, is as follows: DAMVIQNPRYQVTQFGKPVTLSCSQTLNHNVMYWYQQKSSQAPKLLFHYYDKDFNNEADTPDNFQSRRPNTSFCFLDIRSPGLGDTAMYLCATSSPRGTNEKLFFGSGTQLSVL.

This chain joins TRBV5-6 and TRBJ2-7; TRBD1 matches 7 bases. J gave up 2 bases and V 0 bases, and 14 bases lay outside the gene matches. The CDR3 sequence is 18 residues long. Germline CDR1 is SGHDT and CDR2 is YYEEEE. The CDR3 protein is CASSLVPGQWSLTYEQYV. CDR3 DNA sequence: TGTGCCAGCAGCTTGGTCCCGGGACAGTGGTCCCTTACCTACGAGCAGTACGTC.